The subject of this entry is one T cell receptor beta chain. CDR1 and CDR2 from the germline V gene are LGHNT and FRNRAP. The CDR3 runs 16 residues. V was clipped by 0 bases and J by 8 bases, with 17 bases between them. This sample was taken from a study of cytomegalovirus exposure and HLA in healthy donors. The PCR ran on 60 Vbeta and 13 Jbeta primers. Data came from immunoSEQ multiplex PCR; TCRdb stores just in-frame clones and leaves some out. Of 150,000 to 200,000 clones in the sample, 79% were seen once. Sequencing was performed on PBMCs. The chain uses TRBV12-5 and TRBJ2-1, with D perhaps TRBD2 (5 bases). The sequence came from a woman between 50 and 59 years old in good health and CMV-seronegative. The CDR3 DNA reads as TGTGCTAGTGGTTTGGTTGAGTGGGAGATCCCCGATGAGCAGTTCTTC. Protein: CASGLVEWEIPDEQFF.